This T cell receptor beta chain was recovered during a study of beta chain features in type 1 diabetes. Broader study findings: For patients, the naive, central memory and Treg TCRB repertoires appeared more alike than for healthy donors.

Concerning this clone: Its antigen is still unknown.

Without exception, sorted populations had purity beyond 98%. What was sequenced were expressed TCRB transcripts, since all of the isolated RNA had been reverse transcribed. Sequencing used immunoSEQ multiplex PCR; TCRdb keeps in-frame clones, though not all of them. This table has about 320,000 clones, approximately 15% appearing once. The specimen sequenced was central memory CD4+ T cells from blood. This sequence was found in a man younger than 45 in good health.

The CDR3 nucleotides are TGTGCCAGCAAGACAGCCCCTTCGGGTCAGCCCCAGCATTTT. It yields the protein CASKTAPSGQPQHF. The chain employs TRBV6-1 and TRBJ1-5; a possible D gene is TRBD1 (5 bases). This CDR3 is 14 amino acids long. V lost 7 bases and J lost 6, with 16 bases in between. Germline values: CDR1 MNHNS, CDR2 SASEGT.